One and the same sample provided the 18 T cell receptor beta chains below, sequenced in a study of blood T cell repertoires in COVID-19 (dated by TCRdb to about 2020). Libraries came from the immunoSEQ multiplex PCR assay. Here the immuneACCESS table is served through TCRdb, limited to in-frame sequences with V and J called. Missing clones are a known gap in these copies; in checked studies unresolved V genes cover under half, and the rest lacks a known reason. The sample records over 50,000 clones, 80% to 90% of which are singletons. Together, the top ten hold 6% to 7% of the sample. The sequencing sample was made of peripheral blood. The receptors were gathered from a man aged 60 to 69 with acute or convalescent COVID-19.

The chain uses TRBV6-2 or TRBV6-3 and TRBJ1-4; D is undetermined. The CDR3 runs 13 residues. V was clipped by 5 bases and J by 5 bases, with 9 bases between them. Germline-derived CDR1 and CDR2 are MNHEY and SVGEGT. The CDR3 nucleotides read TGTGCCAGCAGTCCCACGGGAAATGAAAAACTGTTTTTT. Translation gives CASSPTGNEKLFF.

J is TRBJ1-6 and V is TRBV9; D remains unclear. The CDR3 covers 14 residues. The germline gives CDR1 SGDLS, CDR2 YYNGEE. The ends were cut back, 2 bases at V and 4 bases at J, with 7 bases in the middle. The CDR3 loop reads CASSVGSYNSPLHF. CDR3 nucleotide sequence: TGTGCCAGCAGCGTCGGGAGTTATAATTCACCCCTCCACTTT.

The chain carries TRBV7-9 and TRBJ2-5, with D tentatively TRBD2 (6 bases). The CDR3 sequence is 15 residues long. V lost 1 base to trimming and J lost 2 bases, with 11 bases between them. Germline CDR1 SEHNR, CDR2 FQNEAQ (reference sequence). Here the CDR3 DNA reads TGTGCCAGCAGCTTAGTGGGAGGTGGTCAAGAGACCCAGTACTTC. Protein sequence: CASSLVGGGQETQYF.

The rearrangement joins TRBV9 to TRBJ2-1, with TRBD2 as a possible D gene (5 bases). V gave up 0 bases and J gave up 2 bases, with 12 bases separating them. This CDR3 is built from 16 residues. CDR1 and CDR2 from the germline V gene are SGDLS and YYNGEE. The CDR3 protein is CASSVAPSPPYNEQFF. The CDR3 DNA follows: TGTGCCAGCAGCGTAGCTCCTAGCCCTCCCTACAATGAGCAGTTCTTC.

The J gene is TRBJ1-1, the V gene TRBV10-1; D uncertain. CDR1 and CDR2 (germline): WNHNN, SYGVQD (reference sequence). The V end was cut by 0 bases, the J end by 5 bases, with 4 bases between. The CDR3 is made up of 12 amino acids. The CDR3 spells CASSESTTEAFF. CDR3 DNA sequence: TGCGCCAGCAGTGAGTCAACAACTGAAGCTTTCTTT.

CDR3 sequence (DNA): TGTGCCAGCAGCCATCGTCAGAGCACAGATACGCAGTATTTT. Translation gives CASSHRQSTDTQYF. The chain combines TRBV11-2 with TRBJ2-3; D unresolved. The CDR3 has 14 residues. Deletions cut 5 bases from V and 0 bases from J, with 9 bases between. Per the germline V gene, CDR1 is SGHAT and CDR2 is FQNNGV.

The CDR3 is CASKGQGNSPLHF. The CDR3 DNA follows: TGTGCCAGTAAAGGACAGGGCAATTCACCCCTCCACTTT. The V gene is TRBV14, the J gene TRBJ1-6, with 8 bases aligning to TRBD1. CDR1 is SGHDN and CDR2 is FVKESK in the germline V gene. The CDR3 totals 13 residues. V shed 9 bases, J shed 7 bases, and the junction held 5 bases outside the gene matches. Complete variable domain (other parts from reference TRBV14 and TRBJ1-6): EAGVTQFPSHSVIEKGQTVTLRCDPISGHDNLYWYRRVMGKEIKFLLHFVKESKQDESGMPNNRFLAERTGGTYSTLKVQPAELEDSGVYFCASKGQGNSPLHFGNGTRLTVT.

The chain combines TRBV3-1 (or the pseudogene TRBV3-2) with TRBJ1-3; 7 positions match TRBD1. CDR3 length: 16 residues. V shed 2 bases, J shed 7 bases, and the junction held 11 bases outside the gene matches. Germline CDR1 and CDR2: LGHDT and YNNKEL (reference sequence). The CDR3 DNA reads TGTGCCAGCAGCCAACAAGACAGGGATTGGTTCAACACCATATATTTT. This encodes CASSQQDRDWFNTIYF.

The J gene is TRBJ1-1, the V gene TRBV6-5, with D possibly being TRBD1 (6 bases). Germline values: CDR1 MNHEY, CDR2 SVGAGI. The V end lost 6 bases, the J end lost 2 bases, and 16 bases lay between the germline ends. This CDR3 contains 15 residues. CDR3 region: CASSTGLLRNTEAFF. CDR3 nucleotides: TGTGCCAGCAGCACAGGGCTATTGAGAAACACTGAAGCTTTCTTT.

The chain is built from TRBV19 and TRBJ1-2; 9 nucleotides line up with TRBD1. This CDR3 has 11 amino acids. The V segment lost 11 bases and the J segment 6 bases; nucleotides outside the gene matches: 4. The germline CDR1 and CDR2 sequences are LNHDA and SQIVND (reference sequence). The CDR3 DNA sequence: TGTGCCGGACAGGGGAAGCATGGCTACACCTTC. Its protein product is CAGQGKHGYTF.

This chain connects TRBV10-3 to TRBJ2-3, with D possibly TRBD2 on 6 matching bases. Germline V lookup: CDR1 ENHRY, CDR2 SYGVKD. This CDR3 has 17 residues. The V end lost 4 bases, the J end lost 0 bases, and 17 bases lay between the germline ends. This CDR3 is CAISARSSGSSTDTQYF. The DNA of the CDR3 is TGTGCCATCAGTGCTCGCTCTTCCGGGAGCAGCACAGATACGCAGTATTTT.

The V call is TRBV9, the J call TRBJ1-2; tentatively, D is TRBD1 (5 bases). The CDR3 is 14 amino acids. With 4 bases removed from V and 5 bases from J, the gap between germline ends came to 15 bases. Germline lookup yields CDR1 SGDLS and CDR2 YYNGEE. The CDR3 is CASSPIGRGYGYTF. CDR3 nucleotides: TGTGCCAGCAGCCCAATTGGAAGGGGTTATGGCTACACCTTC. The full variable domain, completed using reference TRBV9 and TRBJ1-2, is DSGVTQTPKHLITATGQRVTLRCSPRSGDLSVYWYQQSLDQGLQFLIQYYNGEERAKGNILERFSAQQFPDLHSELNLSSLELGDSALYFCASSPIGRGYGYTFGSGTRLTVV.

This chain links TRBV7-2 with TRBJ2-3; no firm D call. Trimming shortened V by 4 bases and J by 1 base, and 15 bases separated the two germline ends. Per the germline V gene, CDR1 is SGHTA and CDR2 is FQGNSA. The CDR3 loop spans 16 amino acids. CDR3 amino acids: CASSSRGQRGTDTQYF. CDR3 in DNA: TGTGCCAGCAGCTCTAGAGGTCAGCGTGGCACAGATACGCAGTATTTT. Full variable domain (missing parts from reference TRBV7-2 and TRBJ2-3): GAGVSQSPSNKVTEKGKDVELRCDPISGHTALYWYRQSLGQGLEFLIYFQGNSAPDKSGLPSDRFSAERTGGSVSTLTIQRTQQEDSAVYLCASSSRGQRGTDTQYFGPGTRLTVL.

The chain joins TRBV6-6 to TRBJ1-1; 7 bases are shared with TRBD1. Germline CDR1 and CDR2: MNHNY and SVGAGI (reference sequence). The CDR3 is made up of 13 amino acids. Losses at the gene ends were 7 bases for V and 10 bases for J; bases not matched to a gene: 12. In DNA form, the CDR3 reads TGTGCCAGCACTAACGGGGCAGGGGGGAGAGCTTTCTTT. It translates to CASTNGAGGRAFF.

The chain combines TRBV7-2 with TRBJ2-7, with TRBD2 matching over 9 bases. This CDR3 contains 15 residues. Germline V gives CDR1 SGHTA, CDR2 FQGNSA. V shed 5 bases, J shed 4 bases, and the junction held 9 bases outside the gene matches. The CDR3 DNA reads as TGTGCCAGCAGCGAAGGAGCGGGGGGTCCTTACGAGCAGTACTTC. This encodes CASSEGAGGPYEQYF.

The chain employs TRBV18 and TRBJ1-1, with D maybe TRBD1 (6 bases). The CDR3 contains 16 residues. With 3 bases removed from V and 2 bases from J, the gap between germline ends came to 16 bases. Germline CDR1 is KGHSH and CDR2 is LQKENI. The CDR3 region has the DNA TGTGCCAGCTCACCTATGCGTGGACAGTCAAACACTGAAGCTTTCTTT. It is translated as CASSPMRGQSNTEAFF.

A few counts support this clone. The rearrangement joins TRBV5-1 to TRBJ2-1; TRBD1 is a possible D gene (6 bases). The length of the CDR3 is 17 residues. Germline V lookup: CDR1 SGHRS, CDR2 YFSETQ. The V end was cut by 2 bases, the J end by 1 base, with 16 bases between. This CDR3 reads CASSFRQGQRSYNEQFF. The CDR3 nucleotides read TGCGCCAGCAGCTTCCGCCAGGGGCAGCGATCCTACAATGAGCAGTTCTTC. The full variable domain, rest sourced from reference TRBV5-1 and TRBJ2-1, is KAGVTQTPRYLIKTRGQQVTLSCSPISGHRSVSWYQQTPGQGLQFLFEYFSETQRNKGNFPGRFSGRQFSNSRSEMNVSTLELGDSALYLCASSFRQGQRSYNEQFFGPGTRLTVL.

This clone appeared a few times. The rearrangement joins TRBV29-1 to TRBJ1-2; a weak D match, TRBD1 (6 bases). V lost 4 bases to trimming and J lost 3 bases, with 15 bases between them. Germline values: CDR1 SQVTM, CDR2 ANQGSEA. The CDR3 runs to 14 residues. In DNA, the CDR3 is TGCAGCGTTGGGGGGACATCAAAAGACTATGGCTACACCTTC. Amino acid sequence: CSVGGTSKDYGYTF.